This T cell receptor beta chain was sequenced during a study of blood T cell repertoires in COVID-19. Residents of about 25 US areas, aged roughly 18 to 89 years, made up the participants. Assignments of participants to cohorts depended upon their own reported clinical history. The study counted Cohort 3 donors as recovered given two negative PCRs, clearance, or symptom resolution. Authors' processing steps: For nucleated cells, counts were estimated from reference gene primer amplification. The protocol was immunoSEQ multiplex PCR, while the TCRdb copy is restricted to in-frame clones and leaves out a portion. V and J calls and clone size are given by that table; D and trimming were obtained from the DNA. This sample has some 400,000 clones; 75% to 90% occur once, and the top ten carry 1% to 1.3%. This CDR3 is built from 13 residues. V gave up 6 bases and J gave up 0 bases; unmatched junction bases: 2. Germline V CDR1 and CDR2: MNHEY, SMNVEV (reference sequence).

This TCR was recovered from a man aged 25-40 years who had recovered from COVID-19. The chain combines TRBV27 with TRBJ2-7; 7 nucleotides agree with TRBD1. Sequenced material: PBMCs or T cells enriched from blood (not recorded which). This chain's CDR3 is CASSWDSSYEQYF. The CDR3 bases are TGTGCCAGCAGCTGGGACAGCTCCTACGAGCAGTACTTC.